A selection of T cell receptor beta chains follows, all from one sample in a study of T cells in Graves' hyperthyroidism and ophthalmopathy. MiXCR, applied by TCRdb to the multiplex PCR reads, yields one record per CDR3 protein. The profile shows a few hundred thousand distinct CDR3 sequences, under 60% of them singletons. The material sequenced was peripheral blood or thyroid tissue (not recorded which). The receptors stem from a young woman with Graves' hyperthyroidism. Both conserved end residues are part of each CDR3. D genes are given only for firm matches. Size tells how often a clone was seen (once, few, many) or the class of an expanded clone, and some rows leave it out.

clone_size	d_call	v_call	j_call	cdr3_aa	cdr3_nt
few	.	TRBV6-4	TRBJ2-3	CASNRRGPTDTQYF	TGTGCCAGCAACCGCCGGGGTCCCACAGATACGCAGTATTTT
.	TRBD2	TRBV11-1	TRBJ2-2	CASITSGGANTGELFF	TGTGCCAGCATAACTAGCGGAGGAGCTAACACCGGGGAGCTGTTTTTT
many	TRBD1	TRBV11-2	TRBJ1-4	CASSLTMGQNEKLFF	TGTGCCAGCAGCTTAACAATGGGACAGAATGAAAAACTGTTTTTT
many	TRBD1	TRBV14	TRBJ2-7	CASSHPGTDYEQYF	TGTGCCAGCAGCCACCCCGGGACAGACTACGAGCAGTACTTC
few	.	TRBV6-5	TRBJ2-2	CASSETMGTGELFF	TGTGCCAGCAGTGAAACGATGGGGACCGGGGAGCTGTTTTTT
few	TRBD2	TRBV5-4	TRBJ2-3	CASSKGLAGASTDTQYF	TGTGCCAGCAGCAAGGGACTAGCGGGAGCTAGCACAGATACGCAGTATTTT
few	.	TRBV7-2	TRBJ2-7	CASSPLDNNYEQYF	TGTGCCAGCAGCCCACTGGACAATAACTACGAGCAGTACTTC
many	.	TRBV14	TRBJ1-2	CASSRGRATGYTF	TGTGCCAGCAGCCGGGGTAGGGCGACCGGCTACACCTTC
many	.	TRBV5-1	TRBJ2-7	CASSLDRGLTYEQYF	TGCGCCAGCAGCTTGGACAGGGGACTCACTTACGAGCAGTACTTC
.	.	TRBV24-1	TRBJ2-1	CATSAAGPGIEQFF	TGTGCCACCAGTGCCGCCGGGCCCGGGATTGAGCAGTTCTTC
many	TRBD2	TRBV5-1	TRBJ2-7	CASSLAAGETYEQYF	TGCGCCAGCAGCTTGGCAGCGGGGGAGACCTACGAGCAGTACTTC
.	TRBD2	TRBV24-1	TRBJ2-5	CATSAREASGGRETQYF	TGTGCCACCAGTGCTAGGGAGGCTAGCGGGGGCCGGGAGACCCAGTACTTC
many	.	TRBV20-1	TRBJ1-4	CSATLRGTQEATNEKLFF	TGCAGTGCTACCTTAAGAGGGACTCAGGAGGCAACTAATGAAAAACTGTTTTTT
.	TRBD1	TRBV7-2	TRBJ1-6	CASSLQDRDPSPLHF	TGTGCCAGCAGCCTCCAGGACAGGGACCCTTCACCCCTCCACTTT
.	.	TRBV7-9	TRBJ2-7	CASGENIGIYEQYF	TGTGCCAGCGGAGAGAATATCGGAATTTACGAGCAGTACTTC
.	.	TRBV6-5	TRBJ1-4	CASRNDHNEKLVF	TGTGCCAGCCGAAATGATCATAATGAAAAACTGGTTTTT
.	.	TRBV6-6	TRBJ1-3	CASSYFLGSGNTIYF	TGTGCCAGCAGCTATTTCTTGGGCTCTGGAAACACCATATATTTT
.	.	TRBV7-8	TRBJ2-7	CASSFAKGPYEQYF	TGTGCCAGCAGCTTCGCGAAGGGGCCGTACGAGCAGTACTTC
.	TRBD2	TRBV20-1	TRBJ2-1	CSARGDSGSQFF	TGCAGTGCTAGAGGCGATAGCGGGAGCCAGTTCTTC
.	.	TRBV2	TRBJ2-7	CASSGIITDTQYF	TGTGCCAGCAGTGGGATCATCACAGATACGCAGTACTTC
.	TRBD1	TRBV19	TRBJ1-4	CASSTQTGSYEKLFF	TGTGCCAGTAGTACCCAGACAGGGTCGTATGAAAAACTGTTTTTT
many	.	TRBV20-1	TRBJ1-6	CSARGQNNSPLHF	TGCAGTGCTCGTGGACAGAATAATTCACCCCTCCACTTT
.	.	TRBV12-3/TRBV12-4	TRBJ1-2	CASSLRGRVYGYTF	TGTGCCAGCAGTTTGAGGGGTAGGGTCTATGGCTACACCTTC
few	TRBD2	TRBV4-2	TRBJ2-2	CASSQDLGGSNTGELFF	TGTGCCAGCAGCCAAGATCTGGGGGGGTCGAACACCGGGGAGCTGTTTTTT
.	.	TRBV14	TRBJ2-7	CASSQGAAKQYF	TGTGCCAGCAGCCAAGGGGCGGCGAAGCAGTACTTC
many	.	TRBV28	TRBJ1-3	CASRKHGSGNTIYF	TGTGCCAGCAGAAAACACGGCTCTGGAAACACCATATATTTT
many	.	TRBV2	TRBJ2-7	CASSLEGVLLEQYF	TGTGCCAGCAGCCTCGAGGGCGTCCTCTTGGAGCAGTACTTC
.	.	TRBV29-1	TRBJ1-2	CSVDDPGQEGYTF	TGCAGCGTTGATGATCCAGGTCAGGAAGGCTACACCTTC
.	.	TRBV20-1	TRBJ2-1	CSARDRLPPNEQFF	TGCAGTGCTAGAGATAGACTACCACCCAATGAGCAGTTCTTC
.	.	TRBV18	TRBJ1-3	CASSPGGGLGGNTIYF	TGTGCCAGCTCACCAGGAGGTGGATTAGGTGGAAACACCATATATTTT
many	TRBD2	TRBV4-1	TRBJ2-7	CASSPRTSGIHEQYF	TGCGCCAGCAGCCCCCGGACTAGCGGGATCCACGAGCAGTACTTC
.	TRBD2	TRBV5-1	TRBJ2-7	CASSLALTSVTEQYF	TGCGCCAGCAGCTTGGCACTGACTAGCGTTACCGAGCAGTACTTC
.	.	TRBV5-1	TRBJ1-1	CASSLDGVRGEAFF	TGCGCCAGCAGCTTGGACGGGGTACGGGGTGAAGCTTTCTTT
many	.	TRBV12-3/TRBV12-4	TRBJ1-6	CASSLGRYNSPLHF	TGTGCCAGCAGCCTGGGCCGGTATAATTCACCCCTCCACTTT
.	.	TRBV11-3	TRBJ2-7	CASSLVSEEQYF	TGTGCCAGCAGCTTAGTCAGTGAGGAGCAGTACTTC
many	TRBD2	TRBV7-2	TRBJ2-2	CASRRAGANTGELFF	TGTGCCAGCAGGCGGGCGGGGGCGAACACCGGGGAGCTGTTTTTT
many	.	TRBV11-2	TRBJ2-5	CASSSLTGRETQYF	TGTGCCAGCAGCTCCTTGACAGGTCGGGAGACCCAGTACTTC
many	TRBD2	TRBV12-3/TRBV12-4	TRBJ2-7	CASSDWLSGRDHEQYF	TGTGCCAGCAGTGACTGGTTGTCAGGGAGGGACCACGAGCAGTACTTC
once	.	TRBV29-1	TRBJ1-1	CSVDRVGTKAFF	TGCAGCGTTGACAGGGTAGGCACTAAAGCTTTCTTT
many	.	TRBV20-1	TRBJ1-1	CSAPLRGTEAFF	TGCAGTGCGCCGTTACGGGGCACTGAAGCTTTCTTT
.	.	TRBV7-6	TRBJ1-3	CASSPNSPGDTIYF	TGTGCCAGCAGCCCCAACTCCCCGGGTGACACCATATATTTT
.	TRBD1	TRBV10-3	TRBJ1-2	CATRQGAYSNYGYTF	TGTGCCACCCGACAGGGGGCCTACTCAAACTATGGCTACACCTTC
few	TRBD2	TRBV7-8	TRBJ2-1	CASSLPRLARGEQFF	TGTGCCAGCAGCTTGCCCCGACTAGCGAGAGGTGAGCAGTTCTTC
.	TRBD1	TRBV15	TRBJ1-4	CATSLKQGANEKLFF	TGTGCCACCAGCCTTAAACAGGGGGCGAATGAAAAACTGTTTTTT
.	TRBD1	TRBV2	TRBJ1-1	CASSKSGQMDTAALWNTEAFF	TGTGCCAGCAGTAAATCGGGACAGATGGACACTGCTGCCCTTTGGAACACTGAAGCTTTCTTT
.	.	TRBV20-1	TRBJ1-2	CSARDHGNNYGYTF	TGCAGTGCTAGAGATCACGGGAATAACTATGGCTACACCTTC
many	.	TRBV27	TRBJ1-1	CAILNQGPEAFF	TGTGCCATCCTTAATCAGGGGCCTGAAGCTTTCTTT
.	.	TRBV12-3/TRBV12-4	TRBJ2-7	CASEGGRDEQYF	TGTGCCAGCGAGGGGGGTCGGGACGAGCAGTACTTC
.	.	TRBV4-2	TRBJ2-5	CASSQETGGIQETQYF	TGTGCCAGCAGCCAAGAGACAGGCGGGATCCAAGAGACCCAGTACTTC